This T cell receptor (beta chain) comes out of a study of blood T cell repertoires in COVID-19. CDR3 length: 13 amino acids. Germline V gene lookup returns CDR1 SGHVS and CDR2 FQNEAQ. The ends were cut back, 3 bases at V and 7 bases at J, with 10 bases in the middle. Some clones are missing from TCRdb's copy, which holds only in-frame ones; the method was immunoSEQ multiplex PCR. The table includes 95,000 to 150,000 clones, 82% detected once. The sequenced material came from peripheral blood. The TCR sequence derives from a woman aged 65 to 85 with acute or convalescent COVID-19. V and J are TRBV7-8 and TRBJ2-4, with D tentatively TRBD1 (6 bases). The CDR3 sequence: CASSLVTGNIQYF. CDR3 in DNA: TGTGCCAGCAGCTTGGTAACAGGGAACATTCAGTACTTC.